The 9 T cell receptor beta chains below were found in one sample sequenced in a study of T cells expressing NK-cell markers. TCRdb reworked the 5' RACE reads into one entry per CDR3 protein, no DNA. The sample is made up of 500,000 to 700,000 distinct CDR3 sequences, and the top ten hold roughly 3.5% of it. Material for sequencing was blood T cells: a sorted CD56 or NKG2C T cell subset, CD4+ or CD8+ T cells, or bulk PBMC T cells (not recorded which). The receptors here all came from a man aged 18 to 29 in good health.

The V call is TRBV12-3 or TRBV12-4, the J call TRBJ1-1. The CDR3 length is 15 residues. The CDR3 loop reads CASSLPGTPPAEAFF.

The chain links TRBV12-3 or TRBV12-4 to TRBJ2-7; TCRdb's assignment of TRBD1 cannot be checked, as there is no DNA. The CDR3 totals 14 residues. The CDR3 is CASSFRAGGYEQYF.

CDR3: CASSLWGTGANVLTF. The chain joins TRBV12-3 or TRBV12-4 to TRBJ2-6. This CDR3 contains 15 residues.

The chain links TRBV24-1 to TRBJ2-5; TCRdb indicates TRBD2, and absent DNA this call remains unverified. The CDR3 sequence is 16 residues long. Germline V gene sequence: CDR1 KGHDR, CDR2 SFDVKD. CDR3 sequence: CATSALAGKGEETQYF.

V is TRBV7-9 and J is TRBJ2-3. Germline CDR1 is SEHNR and CDR2 is FQNEAQ (reference sequence). This CDR3 has 16 amino acids. The CDR3 region is CASSLLEGISTDTQYF.

The chain uses TRBV5-5 and TRBJ2-5; the TRBD1 assignment by TCRdb is unverifiable without DNA. Germline V gene sequence: CDR1 SGHKS, CDR2 YYEKEE (reference sequence). This CDR3 region has 13 residues. CDR3 protein: CASGTGVEETQYF.

The chain links TRBV27 to TRBJ2-3; TCRdb calls TRBD2, which cannot be checked without DNA. Germline CDR1 is MNHEY and CDR2 is SMNVEV (reference sequence). This CDR3 is built from 12 residues. CDR3 amino acids: CATSRRDDTQYF.

The rearrangement links TRBV15 to TRBJ2-7; the D gene TCRdb calls, TRBD2, cannot be checked with no DNA. This CDR3 comprises 16 residues. Germline V lookup: CDR1 LNHNV, CDR2 YYDKDF (reference sequence). CDR3 amino acids: CATSRDSGLVYLEQYF.

The rearrangement links TRBV10-3 to TRBJ2-1; TCRdb picks TRBD2, but there is no DNA to check that call. This CDR3 has 12 residues. Looked up from germline, CDR1 is ENHRY and CDR2 is SYGVKD. The CDR3 protein is CAISGRGGEQFF.